Listed below are T cell receptor beta chains from one sample, sequenced in a study of T cell responses to AZD1222 COVID-19 vaccine. Measured with immunoSEQ multiplex PCR; TCRdb has only the in-frame clones, and not every one. The sample shows 180,000 or so clones, almost 90% of them seen only once. The sample was peripheral blood, taken on day 0 of AZD1222 vaccination. These receptors came from an adult in good health. Each CDR3 is given with its conserved first and last residue. Each record gives: J gene, V gene, D gene, clone size, CDR3 DNA, CDR3 protein. A D gene is named only where the DNA matches it firmly. Clone size is shown for a subset of rows, as once, few, many or a class of expanded clone.

j_call: TRBJ2-7
v_call: TRBV12-3/TRBV12-4
d_call: NA
clone_size: NA
cdr3_nt: TGTGCCAGCAGTTTTGCAGGCTCGTACGAGCAGTACTTC
cdr3_aa: CASSFAGSYEQYF

j_call: TRBJ2-2
v_call: TRBV6-5
d_call: TRBD2
clone_size: NA
cdr3_nt: TGTGCCAGCACCGTCGCGGGGGAGGGAAGGGAGCTGTTTTTT
cdr3_aa: CASTVAGEGRELFF

j_call: TRBJ2-7
v_call: TRBV27
d_call: TRBD2
clone_size: NA
cdr3_nt: TGTGCCAGCAGTTGGGCTAGCGGGGGTTACGAGCAGTACTTC
cdr3_aa: CASSWASGGYEQYF

j_call: TRBJ1-2
v_call: TRBV4-1
d_call: NA
clone_size: NA
cdr3_nt: TGCGCCAGCAGCCAAGGCAGAGGCCTCTATGGCTACACCTTC
cdr3_aa: CASSQGRGLYGYTF

j_call: TRBJ1-3
v_call: TRBV7-6
d_call: NA
clone_size: NA
cdr3_nt: TGTGCCAGCACCTTGGGGCCGGTTGCTGGAAACACCATATATTTT
cdr3_aa: CASTLGPVAGNTIYF

j_call: TRBJ2-7
v_call: TRBV28
d_call: NA
clone_size: NA
cdr3_nt: TGTGCCAGCAGCCTAGACTACGAGCAGTACTTC
cdr3_aa: CASSLDYEQYF

j_call: TRBJ1-4
v_call: TRBV5-1
d_call: NA
clone_size: NA
cdr3_nt: TGCGCCAGCAGCTCCGGTGGGGGGGATGAAAAACTGTTTTTT
cdr3_aa: CASSSGGGDEKLFF

j_call: TRBJ1-1
v_call: TRBV28
d_call: NA
clone_size: NA
cdr3_nt: TGTGCCAGCAGTAGTGTCTGGGGACCTAATTTCAGAACTGGGGCTTTCTTT
cdr3_aa: CASSSVWGPNFRTGAFF

j_call: TRBJ1-5
v_call: TRBV28
d_call: NA
clone_size: NA
cdr3_nt: TGTGCCAGCAGTTTAATTACGAATCAGCCCCAGCATTTT
cdr3_aa: CASSLITNQPQHF

j_call: TRBJ2-2
v_call: TRBV27
d_call: NA
clone_size: NA
cdr3_nt: TGTGCCAGCAGTGCGGGCAGGGGCGCCGGGGAGCTGTTTTTT
cdr3_aa: CASSAGRGAGELFF

j_call: TRBJ2-7
v_call: TRBV7-2
d_call: NA
clone_size: NA
cdr3_nt: TGTGCCAGCAGCTTAGCGGGGTCCCGCTCCTACGAGCAGTACTTC
cdr3_aa: CASSLAGSRSYEQYF

j_call: TRBJ1-6
v_call: TRBV27
d_call: TRBD1
clone_size: few
cdr3_nt: TGTGCCAGCGGACAGGCCTGGGATTCACCCCTCCACTTT
cdr3_aa: CASGQAWDSPLHF

j_call: TRBJ2-1
v_call: TRBV5-5
d_call: NA
clone_size: NA
cdr3_nt: TGTGCCAGCAACCCGACTGCCGGAGGTGAGCAGTTCTTC
cdr3_aa: CASNPTAGGEQFF

j_call: TRBJ1-2
v_call: TRBV2
d_call: NA
clone_size: NA
cdr3_nt: TGTGCCAGCAGTGAATGGGCAGGGGTCTATGGCTACACCTTC
cdr3_aa: CASSEWAGVYGYTF

j_call: TRBJ1-6
v_call: TRBV6-5
d_call: NA
clone_size: NA
cdr3_nt: TGTGCCAGCAGAAAATCAGCTTATAATTCACCCCTCCACTTT
cdr3_aa: CASRKSAYNSPLHF

j_call: TRBJ2-3
v_call: TRBV10-1
d_call: NA
clone_size: NA
cdr3_nt: TGCGCCACCAGCCCTCCGGGCACAGATACGCAGTATTTT
cdr3_aa: CATSPPGTDTQYF

j_call: TRBJ1-5
v_call: TRBV19
d_call: TRBD1
clone_size: NA
cdr3_nt: TGTGCCAGTAGTAGCGACAGGGGTCGGAATCAGCCCCAGCATTTT
cdr3_aa: CASSSDRGRNQPQHF

j_call: TRBJ1-6
v_call: TRBV7-2
d_call: NA
clone_size: NA
cdr3_nt: TGTGCCAGCAGCTTAGAAGGGCAGGGCCTATCACCCCTCCACTTT
cdr3_aa: CASSLEGQGLSPLHF

j_call: TRBJ2-7
v_call: TRBV5-1
d_call: TRBD1
clone_size: once
cdr3_nt: TGCGCCAGCAGCTGGGACAGCTTATACGAGCAGTACTTC
cdr3_aa: CASSWDSLYEQYF

j_call: TRBJ2-3
v_call: TRBV5-1
d_call: NA
clone_size: NA
cdr3_nt: TGCGCCAGCAGCTTGGTGACGGGATCGGACACAGATACGCAGTATTTT
cdr3_aa: CASSLVTGSDTDTQYF

j_call: TRBJ1-5
v_call: TRBV5-1
d_call: NA
clone_size: NA
cdr3_nt: TGCGCCAGCAGCTTGGGCGGATCAGGGAAGACCCAGCATTTT
cdr3_aa: CASSLGGSGKTQHF

j_call: TRBJ1-6
v_call: TRBV2
d_call: NA
clone_size: NA
cdr3_nt: TGTGCCAGCAGTGATGGGTGGGATGCCCTCCACTTT
cdr3_aa: CASSDGWDALHF

j_call: TRBJ1-5
v_call: TRBV6-5
d_call: NA
clone_size: NA
cdr3_nt: TGTGCCAGCAGTCAAAGGATAGGCGGACAGCCCCAGCATTTT
cdr3_aa: CASSQRIGGQPQHF

j_call: TRBJ1-5
v_call: TRBV30
d_call: TRBD1
clone_size: NA
cdr3_nt: TGTGCCTGGAGTTTGACAGGGGACCAGCCCCAGCATTTT
cdr3_aa: CAWSLTGDQPQHF

j_call: TRBJ1-2
v_call: TRBV30
d_call: NA
clone_size: NA
cdr3_nt: TGTGCCTGGAGTGATCTTGGTTCCACCTATGGCTACACCTTC
cdr3_aa: CAWSDLGSTYGYTF